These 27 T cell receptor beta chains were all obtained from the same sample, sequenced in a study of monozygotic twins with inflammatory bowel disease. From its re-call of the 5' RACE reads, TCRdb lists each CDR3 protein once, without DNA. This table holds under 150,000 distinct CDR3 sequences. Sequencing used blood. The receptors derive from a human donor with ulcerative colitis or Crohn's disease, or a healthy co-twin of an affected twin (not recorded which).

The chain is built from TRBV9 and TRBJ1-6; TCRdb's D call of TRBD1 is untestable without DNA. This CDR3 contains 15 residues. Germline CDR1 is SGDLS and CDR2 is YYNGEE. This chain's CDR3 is CASSGRQGVNSPLHF.

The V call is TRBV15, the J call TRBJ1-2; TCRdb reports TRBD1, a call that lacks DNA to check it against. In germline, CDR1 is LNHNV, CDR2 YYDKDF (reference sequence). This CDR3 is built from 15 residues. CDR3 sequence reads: CATSRGDRINYGYTF.

Here the CDR3 reads CASRGGSGSYNEQFF. This chain joins TRBV7-2 and TRBJ2-1; the D call from TCRdb, TRBD1, cannot be confirmed without DNA. The CDR3 covers 15 residues. Germline-derived CDR1 and CDR2 are SGHTA and FQGNSA.

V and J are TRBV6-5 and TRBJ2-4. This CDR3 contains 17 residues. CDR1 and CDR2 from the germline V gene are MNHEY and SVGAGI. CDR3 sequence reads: CASSYSIGVRAKNIQYF.

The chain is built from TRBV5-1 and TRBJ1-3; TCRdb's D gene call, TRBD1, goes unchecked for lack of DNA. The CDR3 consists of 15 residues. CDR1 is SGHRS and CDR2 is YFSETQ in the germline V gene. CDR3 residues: CASSAVGGGGNTIYF.

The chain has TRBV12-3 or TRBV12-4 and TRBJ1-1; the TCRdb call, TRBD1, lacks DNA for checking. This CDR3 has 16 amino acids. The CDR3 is CASSFALGQGDTEAFF.

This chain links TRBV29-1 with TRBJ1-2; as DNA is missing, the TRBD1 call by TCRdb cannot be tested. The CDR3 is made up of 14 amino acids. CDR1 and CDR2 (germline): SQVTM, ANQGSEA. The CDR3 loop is CSVERVGGFYGYTF.

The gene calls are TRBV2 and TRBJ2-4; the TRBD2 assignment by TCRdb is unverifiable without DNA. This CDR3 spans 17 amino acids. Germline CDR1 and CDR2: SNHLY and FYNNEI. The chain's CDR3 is CASSGGSGGTMGNIQYF. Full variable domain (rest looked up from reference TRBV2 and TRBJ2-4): EPEVTQTPSHQVTQMGQEVILRCVPISNHLYFYWYRQILGQKVEFLVSFYNNEISEKSEIFDDQFSVERPDGSNFTLKIRSTKLEDSAMYFCASSGGSGGTMGNIQYFGAGTRLSVL.

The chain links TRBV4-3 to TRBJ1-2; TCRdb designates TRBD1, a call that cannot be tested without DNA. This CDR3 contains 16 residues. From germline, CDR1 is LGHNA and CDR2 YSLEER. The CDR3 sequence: CASSRTLLDRGKGYTF.

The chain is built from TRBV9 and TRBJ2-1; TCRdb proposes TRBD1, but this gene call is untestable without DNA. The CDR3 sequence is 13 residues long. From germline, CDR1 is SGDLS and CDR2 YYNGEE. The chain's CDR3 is CASSVMGRDEQFF.

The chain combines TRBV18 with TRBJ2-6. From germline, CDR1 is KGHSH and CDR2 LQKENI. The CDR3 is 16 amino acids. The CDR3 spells CASSPFSESGANVLTF.

CDR3 protein: CASSQDLAGGYSYEQYF. The chain joins TRBV4-3 to TRBJ2-7; with no DNA, the TCRdb D assignment of TRBD2 cannot be verified. Germline V gives CDR1 LGHNA, CDR2 YSLEER. The CDR3 length is 17 residues.

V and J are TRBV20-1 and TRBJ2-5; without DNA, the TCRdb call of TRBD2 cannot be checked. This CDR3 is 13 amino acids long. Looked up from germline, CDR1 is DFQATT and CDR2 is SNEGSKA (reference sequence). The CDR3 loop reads CSAPRLAQETQYF.

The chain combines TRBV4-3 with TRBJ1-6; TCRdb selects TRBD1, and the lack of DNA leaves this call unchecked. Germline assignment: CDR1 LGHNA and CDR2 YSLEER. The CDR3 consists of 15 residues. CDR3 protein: CASSQSDRMNSPLHF.

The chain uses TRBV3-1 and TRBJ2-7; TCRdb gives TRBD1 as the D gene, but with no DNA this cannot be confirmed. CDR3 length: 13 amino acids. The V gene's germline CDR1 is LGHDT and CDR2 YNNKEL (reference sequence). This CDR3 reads CASTLLRQGSLYF.

This CDR3 reads CASSPMGQPYNEQFF. V usage is TRBV18 and J usage is TRBJ2-1; TCRdb reports TRBD1, a call that lacks DNA to check it against. Germline lookup yields CDR1 KGHSH and CDR2 LQKENI. The CDR3 is 15 amino acids.

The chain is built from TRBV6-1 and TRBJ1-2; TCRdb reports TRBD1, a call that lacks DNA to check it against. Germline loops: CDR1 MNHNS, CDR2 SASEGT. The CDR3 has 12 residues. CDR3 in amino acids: CASTTGGYGYTF.

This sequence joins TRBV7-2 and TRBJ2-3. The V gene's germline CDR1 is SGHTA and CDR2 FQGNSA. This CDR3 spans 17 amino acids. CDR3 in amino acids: CASSLIVYGYGTDTQYF.

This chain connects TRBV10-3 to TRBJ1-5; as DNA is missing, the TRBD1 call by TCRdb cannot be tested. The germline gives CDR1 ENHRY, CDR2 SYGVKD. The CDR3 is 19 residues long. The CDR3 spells CAISEWVVGTVNSNQPQHF.

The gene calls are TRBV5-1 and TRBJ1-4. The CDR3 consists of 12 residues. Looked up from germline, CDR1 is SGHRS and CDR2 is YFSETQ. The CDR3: CASSLDNEKLFF.

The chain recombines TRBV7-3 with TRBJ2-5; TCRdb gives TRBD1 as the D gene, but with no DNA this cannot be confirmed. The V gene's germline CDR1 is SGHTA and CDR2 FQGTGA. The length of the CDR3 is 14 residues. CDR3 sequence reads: CASSLNTGEETQYF.

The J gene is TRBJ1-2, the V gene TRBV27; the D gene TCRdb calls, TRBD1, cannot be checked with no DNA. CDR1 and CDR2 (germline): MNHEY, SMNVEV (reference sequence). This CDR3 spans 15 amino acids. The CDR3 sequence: CASSLYRTGNYGYTF.

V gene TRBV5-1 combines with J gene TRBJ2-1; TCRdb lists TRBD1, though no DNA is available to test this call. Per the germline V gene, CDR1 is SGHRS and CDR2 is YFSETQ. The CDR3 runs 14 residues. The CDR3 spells CASSPGTGDNEQFF.

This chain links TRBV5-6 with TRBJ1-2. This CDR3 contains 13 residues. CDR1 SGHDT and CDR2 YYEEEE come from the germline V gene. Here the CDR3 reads CASRWAANYGYTF.

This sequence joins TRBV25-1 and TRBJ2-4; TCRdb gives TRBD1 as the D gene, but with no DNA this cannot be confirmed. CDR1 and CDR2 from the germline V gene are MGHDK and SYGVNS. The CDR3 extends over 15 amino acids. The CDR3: CASSAPRRDSNIQYF.

The CDR3 here is CASSLNDPGSGNTIYF. This chain links TRBV18 with TRBJ1-3; TCRdb's D call, TRBD1, is unchecked because there is no DNA. Germline values: CDR1 KGHSH, CDR2 LQKENI. The CDR3 is 16 amino acids.

This CDR3 reads CASSTPGQGAYEQYF. This rearrangement joins TRBV6-1 to TRBJ2-7; TCRdb's assignment of TRBD1 cannot be checked, as there is no DNA. CDR1 is MNHNS and CDR2 is SASEGT in the germline V gene. CDR3 length: 15 amino acids.